This T cell receptor (beta chain) was captured in a study of T-cell reconstitution after alpha-beta-depleted transplantation in children. The CDR3 is 14 residues long. The V and J ends lost 7 bases and 1 base respectively, with 13 bases between them. Preparation of the TCRbeta library used unique molecular identifiers. Each CDR3 protein is one row after TCRdb ran MiXCR on the PCR reads. The profile shows hundreds of thousands of distinct CDR3 sequences, approximately 29% of them singletons. The source is a human donor who donated a stem cell graft to a child with aplastic anemia. Specimen: PBMCs from the stem cell graft donor, collected from the stem cell graft. The rearrangement joins TRBV12-3 or TRBV12-4 to TRBJ1-1; D remains ambiguous. The CDR3 bases are TGTGCCAGCATTCCTGAAACAGCGAACACTGAAGCTTTCTTT. This gives the protein CASIPETANTEAFF.